This TCR beta chain was captured by sequencing in a study of identical twins. V was clipped by 5 bases and J by 10 bases; unmatched bases: 17. CDR1 is SGHTA, CDR2 FQGNSA, per germline. The CDR3 length is 16 residues. In this sample, this clonotype turned up a few times. One entry per CDR3 protein, called by TCRdb with MiXCR from the 5' RACE reads. In the table there are 500,000 to 600,000 distinct CDR3 sequences, about 20% of which are singletons. The sample also formed part of further work on T cells expressing NK-cell markers. As reported in that work: For several experiments, T cell sorting was restricted to the alpha-beta TCR population by means of an anti-gamma-delta TCR antibody.

The J gene is TRBJ2-1, the V gene TRBV7-2, with 7 bases identical to TRBD2. This TCR derives from a woman younger than 35 in good health. The specimen was CD4+ T cells sorted from blood. CDR3: CASSRYSGQAYGEQFF. CDR3 DNA sequence: TGTGCCAGCAGCCGGTATAGCGGGCAGGCATACGGGGAGCAGTTCTTC.